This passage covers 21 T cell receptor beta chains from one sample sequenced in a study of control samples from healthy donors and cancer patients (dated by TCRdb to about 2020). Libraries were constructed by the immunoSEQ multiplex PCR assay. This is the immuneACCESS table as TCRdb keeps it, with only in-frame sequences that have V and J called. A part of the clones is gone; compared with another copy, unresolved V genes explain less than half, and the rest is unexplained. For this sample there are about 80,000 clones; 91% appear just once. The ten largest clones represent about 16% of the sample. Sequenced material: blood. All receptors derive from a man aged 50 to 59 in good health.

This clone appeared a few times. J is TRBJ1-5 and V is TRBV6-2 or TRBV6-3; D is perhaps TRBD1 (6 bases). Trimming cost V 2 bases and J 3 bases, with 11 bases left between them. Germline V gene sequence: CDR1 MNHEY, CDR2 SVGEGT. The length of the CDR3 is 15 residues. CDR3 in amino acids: CASSYRTVVNQPQHF. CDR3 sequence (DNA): TGTGCCAGCAGTTACCGGACAGTAGTCAATCAGCCCCAGCATTTT.

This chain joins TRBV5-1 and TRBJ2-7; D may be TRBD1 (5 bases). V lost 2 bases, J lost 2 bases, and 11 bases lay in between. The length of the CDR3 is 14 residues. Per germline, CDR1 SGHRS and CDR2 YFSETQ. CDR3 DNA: TGCGCCAGCAGCTTAGATTTCAGGGCCTACGAGCAGTACTTC. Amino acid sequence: CASSLDFRAYEQYF.

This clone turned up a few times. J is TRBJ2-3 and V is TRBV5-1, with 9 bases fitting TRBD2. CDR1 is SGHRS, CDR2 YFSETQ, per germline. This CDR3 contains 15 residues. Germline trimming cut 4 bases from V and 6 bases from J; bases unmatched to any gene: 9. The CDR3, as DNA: TGCGCCAGCAGCCTAGCGGGAATGGGGACCGATACGCAGTATTTT. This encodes CASSLAGMGTDTQYF.

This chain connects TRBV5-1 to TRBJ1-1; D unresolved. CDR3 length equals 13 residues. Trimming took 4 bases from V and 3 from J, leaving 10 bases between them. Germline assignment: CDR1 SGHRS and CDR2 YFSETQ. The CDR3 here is CASSVDMDTEAFF. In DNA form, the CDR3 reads TGCGCCAGCAGCGTGGATATGGACACTGAAGCTTTCTTT.

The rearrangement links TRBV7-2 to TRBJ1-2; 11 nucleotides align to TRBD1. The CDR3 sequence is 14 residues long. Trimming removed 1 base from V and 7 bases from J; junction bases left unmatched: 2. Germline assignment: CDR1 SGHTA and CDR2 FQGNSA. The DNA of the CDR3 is TGTGCCAGCAGCTTAGGGACAGGGGGCTCTGGCTACACCTTC. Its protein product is CASSLGTGGSGYTF. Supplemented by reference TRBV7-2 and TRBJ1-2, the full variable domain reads GAGVSQSPSNKVTEKGKDVELRCDPISGHTALYWYRQSLGQGLEFLIYFQGNSAPDKSGLPSDRFSAERTGGSVSTLTIQRTQQEDSAVYLCASSLGTGGSGYTFGSGTRLTVV.

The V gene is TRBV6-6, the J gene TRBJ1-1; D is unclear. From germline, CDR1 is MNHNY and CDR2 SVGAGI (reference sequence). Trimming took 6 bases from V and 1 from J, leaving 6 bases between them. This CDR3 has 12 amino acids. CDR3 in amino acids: CASRLSNTEAFF. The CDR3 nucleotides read TGTGCCAGCAGGCTTTCGAACACTGAAGCTTTCTTT.

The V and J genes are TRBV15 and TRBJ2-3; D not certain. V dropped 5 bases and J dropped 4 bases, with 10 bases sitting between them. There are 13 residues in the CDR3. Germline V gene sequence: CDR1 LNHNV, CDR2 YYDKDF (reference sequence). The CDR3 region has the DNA TGTGCCACCAGCGAACTCCGGGCAGATACGCAGTATTTT. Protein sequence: CATSELRADTQYF. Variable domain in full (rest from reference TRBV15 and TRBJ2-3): DAMVIQNPRYQVTQFGKPVTLSCSQTLNHNVMYWYQQKSSQAPKLLFHYYDKDFNNEADTPDNFQSRRPNTSFCFLDIRSPGLGDTAMYLCATSELRADTQYFGPGTRLTVL.

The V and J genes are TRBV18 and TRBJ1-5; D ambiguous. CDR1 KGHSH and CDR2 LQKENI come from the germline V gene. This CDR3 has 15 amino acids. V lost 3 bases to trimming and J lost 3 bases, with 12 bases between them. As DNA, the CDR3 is TGTGCCAGCTCACCTGGACGGGAAAACAATCAGCCCCAGCATTTT. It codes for CASSPGRENNQPQHF.

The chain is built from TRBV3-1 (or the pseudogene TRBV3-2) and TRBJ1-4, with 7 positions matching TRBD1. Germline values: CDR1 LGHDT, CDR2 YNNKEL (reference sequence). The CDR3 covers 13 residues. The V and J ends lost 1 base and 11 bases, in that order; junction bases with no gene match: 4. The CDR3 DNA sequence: TGTGCCAGCAGCCAAGTTGGGACAGCTAAACTGTTTTTT. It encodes CASSQVGTAKLFF.

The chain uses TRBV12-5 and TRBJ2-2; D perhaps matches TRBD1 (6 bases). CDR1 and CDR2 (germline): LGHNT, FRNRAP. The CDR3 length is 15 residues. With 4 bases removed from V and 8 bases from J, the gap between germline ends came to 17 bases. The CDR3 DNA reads TGTGCTAGTGGTTCGCTTCACCTACAGGGTGGGGAGCTGTTTTTT. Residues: CASGSLHLQGGELFF. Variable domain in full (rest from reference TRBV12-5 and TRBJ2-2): DARVTQTPRHKVTEMGQEVTMRCQPILGHNTVFWYRQTMMQGLELLAYFRNRAPLDDSGMPKDRFSAEMPDATLATLKIQPSEPRDSAVYFCASGSLHLQGGELFFGEGSRLTVL.

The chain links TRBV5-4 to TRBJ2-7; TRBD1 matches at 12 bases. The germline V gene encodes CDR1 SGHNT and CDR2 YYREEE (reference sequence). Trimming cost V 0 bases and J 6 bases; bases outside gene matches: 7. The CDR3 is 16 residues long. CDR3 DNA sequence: TGTGCCAGCAGCTTGGACGTGGGACAGGGGGCGTTCGAGCAGTACTTC. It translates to CASSLDVGQGAFEQYF.

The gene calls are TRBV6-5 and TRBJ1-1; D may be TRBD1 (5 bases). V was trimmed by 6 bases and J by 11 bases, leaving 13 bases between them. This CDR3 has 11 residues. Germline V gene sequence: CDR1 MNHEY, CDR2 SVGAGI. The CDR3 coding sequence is TGTGCCAGCAGGGGGCGATTAGGGGCTTTCTTT. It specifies CASRGRLGAFF.

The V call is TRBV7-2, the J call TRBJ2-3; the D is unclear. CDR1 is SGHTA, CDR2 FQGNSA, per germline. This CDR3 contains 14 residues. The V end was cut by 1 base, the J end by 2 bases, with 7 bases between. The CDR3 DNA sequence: TGTGCCAGCAGCTTAGTAGTCCTCACAGATACGCAGTATTTT. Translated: CASSLVVLTDTQYF. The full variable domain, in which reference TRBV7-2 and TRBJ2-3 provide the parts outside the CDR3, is GAGVSQSPSNKVTEKGKDVELRCDPISGHTALYWYRQSLGQGLEFLIYFQGNSAPDKSGLPSDRFSAERTGGSVSTLTIQRTQQEDSAVYLCASSLVVLTDTQYFGPGTRLTVL.

CDR3 in DNA: TGTGCCAGCAGGGGTCCGGGACAGGAAGCTTTCTTT. Amino acids: CASRGPGQEAFF. The chain couples TRBV5-5 to TRBJ1-1; 7 bases agree with TRBD1. V trimming: 5 bases; J trimming: 8 bases; junction bases outside the gene matches: 6. This CDR3 is built from 12 residues. Germline CDR1 is SGHKS and CDR2 is YYEKEE (reference sequence).

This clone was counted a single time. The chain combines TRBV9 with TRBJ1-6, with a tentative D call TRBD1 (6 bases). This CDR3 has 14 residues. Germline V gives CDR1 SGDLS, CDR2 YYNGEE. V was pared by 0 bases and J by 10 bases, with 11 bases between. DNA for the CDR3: TGTGCCAGCAGCGTAGAACAGGGTAAATCACCCCTCCACTTT. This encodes CASSVEQGKSPLHF.

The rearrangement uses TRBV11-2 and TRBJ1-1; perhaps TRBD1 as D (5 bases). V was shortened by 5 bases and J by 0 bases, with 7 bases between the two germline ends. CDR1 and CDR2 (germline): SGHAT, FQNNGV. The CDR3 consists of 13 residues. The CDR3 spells CASSGGVNTEAFF. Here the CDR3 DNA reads TGTGCCAGCAGCGGGGGGGTGAACACTGAAGCTTTCTTT.

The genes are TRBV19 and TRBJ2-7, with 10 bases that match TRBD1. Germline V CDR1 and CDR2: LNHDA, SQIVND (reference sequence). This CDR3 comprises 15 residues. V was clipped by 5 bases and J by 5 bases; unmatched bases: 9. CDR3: CASSPIDRGLNEQYF. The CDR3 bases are TGTGCCAGTAGTCCAATCGACAGGGGGCTCAACGAGCAGTACTTC.

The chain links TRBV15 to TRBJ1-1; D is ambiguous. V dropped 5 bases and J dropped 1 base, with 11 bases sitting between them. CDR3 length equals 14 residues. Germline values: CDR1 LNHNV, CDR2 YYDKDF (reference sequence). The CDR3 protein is CATSPRTENTEAFF. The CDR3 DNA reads TGTGCCACCAGCCCACGGACGGAGAACACTGAAGCTTTCTTT. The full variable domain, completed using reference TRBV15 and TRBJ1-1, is DAMVIQNPRYQVTQFGKPVTLSCSQTLNHNVMYWYQQKSSQAPKLLFHYYDKDFNNEADTPDNFQSRRPNTSFCFLDIRSPGLGDTAMYLCATSPRTENTEAFFGQGTRLTVV.

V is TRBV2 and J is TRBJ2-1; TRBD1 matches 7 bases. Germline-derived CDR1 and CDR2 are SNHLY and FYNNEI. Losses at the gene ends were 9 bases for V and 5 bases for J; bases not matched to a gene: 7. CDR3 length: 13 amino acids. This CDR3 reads CARQGKRNNEQFF. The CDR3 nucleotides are TGTGCCAGACAGGGGAAGCGGAACAATGAGCAGTTCTTC.

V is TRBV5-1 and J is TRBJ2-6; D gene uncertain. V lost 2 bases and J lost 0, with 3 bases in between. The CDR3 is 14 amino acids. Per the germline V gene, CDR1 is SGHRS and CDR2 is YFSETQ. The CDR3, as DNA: TGCGCCAGCAGCTTCGCCTCTGGGGCCAACGTCCTGACTTTC. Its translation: CASSFASGANVLTF.

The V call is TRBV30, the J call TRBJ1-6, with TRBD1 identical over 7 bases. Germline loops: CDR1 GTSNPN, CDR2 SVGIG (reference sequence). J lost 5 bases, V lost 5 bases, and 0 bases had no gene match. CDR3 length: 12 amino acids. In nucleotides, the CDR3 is TGTGCCTGGGGACAGGATAATTCACCCCTCCACTTT. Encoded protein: CAWGQDNSPLHF.